This TCR beta chain was sequenced for a study of Ad26.COV2.S vaccination and SARS-CoV-2 variants. Study results and limitations: Measures of TCR breadth and depth may have fallen short of total T cell responses.

Assay used: immunoSEQ multiplex PCR; TCRdb lists only in-frame clones, some missing. The sample records over 400,000 clones, approximately 92% being singletons. Regarding this clone: Its antigen is still unknown.

This CDR3 region has 16 residues. Trimming at V came to 5 bases and at J to 6 bases, leaving 13 bases not matched to a gene. Germline V gives CDR1 PRHDT, CDR2 FYEKMQ (reference sequence). The sample's treatment: around 19 received Ad26.COV2.S at low or high dose, single or two shots; 5 received placebo; per-sample allocation not given. Specimens were obtained on day 63 following the first vaccine or placebo injection. Its platform was an Ad26 vector, and its expressed antigen was Wuhan-strain SARS-CoV-2 spike. This sequence originates from a person between 18 and 65 years old who received the Ad26.COV2.S COVID-19 vaccine or a placebo. The chain employs TRBV13 and TRBJ2-7; 10 bases align to TRBD1. The input for sequencing was peripheral blood, taken in a trial of Ad26.COV2.S vaccine versus placebo. The CDR3 DNA is TGTGCCAGCAGCACCCGACAGGGGGCCCTAATTGGCGAGCAGTACTTC. Translated: CASSTRQGALIGEQYF.